These 26 T cell receptor beta chains were all obtained from the same sample, sequenced in a study of cytomegalovirus exposure and HLA in healthy donors. Primers included in the PCR were 60 Vbeta and 13 Jbeta primers. Assay used: immunoSEQ multiplex PCR; TCRdb lists only in-frame clones, some missing. This table has 220,000 or so clones, 78% appearing once. Material: PBMCs. These receptors came from a male donor in good health and CMV-seronegative.

The rearrangement joins TRBV30 to TRBJ2-3, with 10 bases that match TRBD2. CDR1 is GTSNPN and CDR2 is SVGIG in the germline V gene (reference sequence). The CDR3 extends over 15 amino acids. J gave up 4 bases and V 2 bases, and 6 bases lay outside the gene matches. CDR3 coding DNA: TGTGCCTGGAGTACGAGGACTAGCGGCCCAGATACGCAGTATTTT. It specifies CAWSTRTSGPDTQYF.

The chain is built from TRBV7-9 and TRBJ2-2; D is perhaps TRBD1 (6 bases). CDR3 size: 17 residues. V was trimmed by 5 bases and J by 0 bases, leaving 16 bases between them. Per the germline V gene, CDR1 is SEHNR and CDR2 is FQNEAQ (reference sequence). For the CDR3, the DNA is TGTGCCAGCAGCCCCCCCCAGGGGCAGGCGAACACCGGGGAGCTGTTTTTT. Its protein product is CASSPPQGQANTGELFF.

This clone was seen just once. The rearrangement links TRBV7-6 to TRBJ1-5, with 7 bases that match TRBD1. This CDR3 region has 18 residues. CDR1 SGHVS and CDR2 FNYEAQ come from the germline V gene. V lost 3 bases, J lost 2 bases, and 13 bases stayed unmatched. CDR3: CASSLGDRSPGGNQPQHF. CDR3 in DNA: TGTGCCAGCAGCTTGGGGGACAGAAGTCCCGGGGGCAATCAGCCCCAGCATTTT.

V and J are TRBV20-1 and TRBJ1-6; no reliable D call. CDR1 DFQATT and CDR2 SNEGSKA come from the germline V gene (reference sequence). Trimming stripped 0 bases from V and 11 bases from J, with 5 bases between. The CDR3 totals 11 residues. For the CDR3, the DNA is TGCAGTGCTAGAGACGGAGCACCCCTCCACTTT. Residues: CSARDGAPLHF.

As for this clone: One junction end does not reproduce the germline sequence, and a read error may be involved. The rearrangement joins TRBV5-8 to TRBJ1-2; D possibly corresponds to TRBD1 (5 bases). Germline assignment: CDR1 SGHTS and CDR2 YDEGEE. The CDR3 loop spans 14 amino acids. The CDR3 loop is CASSFQGHYYGYPF. The CDR3 nucleotides are TGTGCCAGCAGCTTCCAGGGCCACTACTATGGCTACCCCTTC.

The J gene is TRBJ2-7, the V gene TRBV6-6, with 13 positions matching TRBD2. The ends lost 6 bases at V and 5 bases at J; junction bases unmatched: 7. Per germline, CDR1 MNHNY and CDR2 SVGAGI (reference sequence). The CDR3 is made up of 15 amino acids. The CDR3 region is CASSSLAGGLHEQYF. CDR3 nucleotides: TGTGCCAGCAGCTCACTAGCGGGAGGGCTCCACGAGCAGTACTTC.

CDR3 in amino acids: CASSDGTGSSYGYTF. The CDR3 DNA is TGCGCCAGCAGTGACGGGACAGGGAGTTCCTATGGCTACACCTTC. J is TRBJ1-2 and V is TRBV10-2; TRBD1 agrees at 9 bases. This CDR3 contains 15 residues. Germline values: CDR1 WSHSY, CDR2 SAAADI. Trimming at V came to 3 bases and at J to 4 bases, leaving 6 bases not matched to a gene.

This chain uses TRBV7-9 with TRBJ1-3; 8 bases match TRBD1. Germline trimming cut 8 bases from V and 8 bases from J; bases unmatched to any gene: 17. The CDR3 is made up of 16 amino acids. Germline CDR1 is SEHNR and CDR2 is FQNEAQ (reference sequence). CDR3 DNA sequence: TGTGCCAGCCCCAGATTACAGGGGGTACCTTCGGACACCATATATTTT. Translation gives CASPRLQGVPSDTIYF.

This sequence joins TRBV6-6 and TRBJ2-7; 9 nucleotides line up with TRBD1. The CDR3 is 14 residues long. The junction had 8 bases not matched to a gene; V was cut back by 8 bases and J by 3 bases. Germline lookup yields CDR1 MNHNY and CDR2 SVGAGI (reference sequence). CDR3 sequence reads: CASAGTGSRYEQYF. CDR3 in DNA: TGTGCCAGCGCCGGGACAGGGTCGCGCTACGAGCAGTACTTC.

In its sample, this clone was seen a few times. V usage is TRBV7-2 and J usage is TRBJ2-3; 8 bases are a match to TRBD1. Germline CDR1 is SGHTA and CDR2 is FQGNSA. The CDR3 covers 16 residues. Trimming cost V 3 bases and J 3 bases; bases outside gene matches: 8. CDR3 nucleotides: TGTGCCAGCAGCTTGTTGGACAGGGCCGGAACAGATACGCAGTATTTT. This encodes CASSLLDRAGTDTQYF.

This clone was seen only a few times. The V call is TRBV7-3, the J call TRBJ2-1; 7 positions match TRBD2. The V segment lost 4 bases and the J segment 0 bases; nucleotides outside the gene matches: 6. The germline gives CDR1 SGHTA, CDR2 FQGTGA. The CDR3 contains 16 residues. The CDR3 DNA sequence: TGTGCCAGCAGCTCAATAGCGGGTAGCTCCTACAATGAGCAGTTCTTC. It encodes CASSSIAGSSYNEQFF.

This chain joins TRBV7-6 and TRBJ2-1, with 9 positions matching TRBD2. The CDR3 runs 16 residues. Germline values: CDR1 SGHVS, CDR2 FNYEAQ. After removal of 4 bases from V and 5 bases from J, the junction contained 9 bases not matched to a gene. CDR3 coding DNA: TGTGCCAGCAGCTCGGTTAGCGGGAGAGGGAACAATGAGCAGTTCTTC. Protein product: CASSSVSGRGNNEQFF.

The gene calls are TRBV6-1 and TRBJ1-2; the match to TRBD1 covers 7 bases. The CDR3 consists of 12 residues. CDR1 is MNHNS and CDR2 is SASEGT in the germline V gene. V dropped 6 bases and J dropped 4; count of bases not matched to a gene: 2. CDR3 DNA sequence: TGTGCCAGCAGGCAGGGGGGCTATGGCTACACCTTC. Amino acid sequence: CASRQGGYGYTF.

This chain joins TRBV1 and TRBJ2-5; the D segment call TRBD2 is taken from the table without a DNA check. TRBV1 has pseudogene status. The CDR3 has 16 amino acids. The DNA of the CDR3 is TGCACCAGCAGCCCCCCTAGCGGGAGGGCCCCAGAGACCCAGTACTTC. Amino acid sequence: CTSSPPSGRAPETQYF.

The V gene is TRBV11-2, the J gene TRBJ2-3; D is unclear. Germline loops: CDR1 SGHAT, CDR2 FQNNGV. Deletions cut 3 bases from V and 5 bases from J, with 18 bases between. The CDR3 loop spans 16 amino acids. The CDR3 nucleotides read TGTGCCAGCAGCTTCTCCGCAGTAACCACAAGAGATACGCAGTATTTT. Amino acid sequence: CASSFSAVTTRDTQYF.

V and J are TRBV10-2 and TRBJ2-7; no clear D. CDR1 and CDR2 (germline): WSHSY, SAAADI. The CDR3 has 15 residues. Trimming took off 0 bases at V and 2 bases at J, with 11 bases between the two ends. The CDR3, as DNA: TGCGCCAGCAGTGAGTCTTCTAGTGCAGCCTACGAGCAGTACTTC. Its protein product is CASSESSSAAYEQYF.

The J gene is TRBJ2-1, the V gene TRBV5-1; the match to TRBD2 covers 7 bases. V lost 4 bases to trimming and J lost 0 bases; unmatched junction nucleotides: 4. CDR3 length: 15 amino acids. The germline CDR1 and CDR2 sequences are SGHRS and YFSETQ. DNA for the CDR3: TGCGCCAGCAGCGAACTAGCGAGCTCCTACAATGAGCAGTTCTTC. It encodes CASSELASSYNEQFF.

The chain recombines TRBV19 with TRBJ2-5, with 9 nucleotides matching TRBD2. Germline-derived CDR1 and CDR2 are LNHDA and SQIVND (reference sequence). V shed 0 bases, J shed 2 bases, and the junction held 4 bases outside the gene matches. The length of the CDR3 is 16 residues. The CDR3 region has the DNA TGTGCCAGTAGTATAGAGGGACTAGCTCTTCAAGAGACCCAGTACTTC. It yields the protein CASSIEGLALQETQYF.

This clone has a handful of counts. J is TRBJ1-1 and V is TRBV28; 8 bases match TRBD1. This CDR3 region has 13 residues. The germline V gene encodes CDR1 MDHEN and CDR2 SYDVKM. J gave up 4 bases and V 7 bases, and 5 bases lay outside the gene matches. The CDR3 DNA follows: TGTGCCAGCAAAACTCAGGGGGCCACTGAAGCTTTCTTT. The encoded protein is CASKTQGATEAFF.

The chain uses TRBV7-3 and TRBJ2-2; 10 bases map to TRBD1. The CDR3 runs 15 residues. The ends lost 5 bases at V and 7 bases at J; junction bases unmatched: 7. The germline V gene encodes CDR1 SGHTA and CDR2 FQGTGA. CDR3: CASSNPTGGGGELFF. The CDR3 bases are TGTGCCAGCAGCAACCCGACAGGGGGCGGCGGGGAGCTGTTTTTT.

This clone was seen more than once but under ten times. The V gene is TRBV7-3, the J gene TRBJ2-3; perhaps TRBD2 as D (6 bases). CDR1 and CDR2 (germline): SGHTA, FQGTGA. Trimming shortened V by 5 bases and J by 0 bases, and 15 bases separated the two germline ends. The CDR3 loop spans 16 amino acids. CDR3 in DNA: TGTGCCAGCAGCCACGGGACTGTTCGTAGCACAGATACGCAGTATTTT. Its translation: CASSHGTVRSTDTQYF.

J is TRBJ2-1 and V is TRBV7-3; 7 positions match TRBD2. The V gene end was trimmed by 5 bases and the J gene end by 10 bases; junction bases not matched to a gene: 17. This CDR3 spans 16 amino acids. Per the germline V gene, CDR1 is SGHTA and CDR2 is FQGTGA. For the CDR3, the DNA is TGTGCCAGCAGCGAAGGTCCGCGGGGGTCTCAATGGGAGCAGTTCTTC. It encodes CASSEGPRGSQWEQFF.

V usage is TRBV20-1 and J usage is TRBJ2-1; no firm D call. The CDR3 spans 11 residues. The germline gives CDR1 DFQATT, CDR2 SNEGSKA (reference sequence). Trimming took 3 bases from V and 8 from J, leaving 8 bases between them. CDR3 residues: CSARENHEQFF. CDR3 DNA sequence: TGCAGTGCTAGGGAGAACCATGAGCAGTTCTTC.

This clone was seen a single time. The genes are TRBV5-1 and TRBJ2-7, with D tentatively TRBD1 (5 bases). The CDR3 totals 14 residues. Germline loops: CDR1 SGHRS, CDR2 YFSETQ. Between the trimmed V and J ends, which lost 0 bases and 5 bases, there was a span of 12 bases. CDR3 in DNA: TGCGCCAGCAGCTTGGACAGGCCCAATCACGAGCAGTACTTC. It yields the protein CASSLDRPNHEQYF.

The V gene is TRBV6-5, the J gene TRBJ1-2; D ambiguous. CDR1 is MNHEY, CDR2 SVGAGI, per germline. Deletions cut 0 bases from V and 6 bases from J, with 11 bases between. This CDR3 contains 14 residues. This chain's CDR3 is CASSYSPGWDGYTF. CDR3 DNA: TGTGCCAGCAGTTACTCACCGGGTTGGGATGGCTACACCTTC.

With regard to this clone: The CDR3 does not end in the conserved phenylalanine or tryptophan, so this is likely a read error. The limits of the CDR3 on the DNA are not certain, so only TCRdb's listed CDR3 is given. The CDR3 protein is CASSQLGAGVGL. This chain joins TRBV4-1 and TRBJ2-7; the table names TRBD2, a call not compared with the DNA. Germline V lookup: CDR1 MGHRA, CDR2 YSYEKL. The CDR3 is 12 amino acids in total, end residues counted.